Sequencing of this TCR beta chain was carried out in a study of T cells in Graves' hyperthyroidism and ophthalmopathy. This clonotype was detected ten times or more. What it binds is not known. Study-wide points: The model predicted ophthalmopathy a median around seven months before onset.

From RNA transcripts, TCR beta CDR3 regions were amplified. First-round RT-PCR with HTBI primers amplified the TCR CDR3 region. Via MiXCR, TCRdb re-called the multiplex PCR reads, giving one row per CDR3 protein. This sample yields 350,000 to 450,000 distinct CDR3 sequences, of which approximately 15% are seen a single time; roughly 9.6% belongs to the top ten. No progression to ophthalmopathy during 18 months of follow-up defined stable disease. The study enrolled patients aged 18 to 65 with newly diagnosed hyperthyroidism of under 2 months' duration. CDR3 size: 12 residues. The ends were cut back, 6 bases at V and 7 bases at J, with 9 bases in the middle. Germline V CDR1 and CDR2: MNHEY, SMNVEV (reference sequence).

The J gene is TRBJ2-2, the V gene TRBV27; no definite D call. The material sequenced was blood. The source of this sequence is an older woman with Graves' hyperthyroidism. The CDR3 DNA is TGTGCCAGCAGCCTGATGGGCGGGGAGCTGTTTTTT. Protein sequence: CASSLMGGELFF.